This record concerns one TCR beta chain sequence. Germline V gene lookup returns CDR1 SGHNT and CDR2 YENEEA. The length of the CDR3 is 12 residues. Trimming removed 2 bases from V and 9 bases from J, with 8 bases in between. The data stem from a study of cytomegalovirus exposure and HLA in healthy donors. The PCR made use of 60 Vbeta and 13 Jbeta primers. Repertoires were generated with immunoSEQ multiplex PCR, while TCRdb's copy carries only in-frame clones and drops some. The sample consists of hundreds of thousands of clones, over 80% of them appearing once. The specimen sequenced was PBMCs. This TCR was sampled from a middle-aged man in good health and CMV-seropositive. The genes are TRBV11-3 and TRBJ2-1; maybe TRBD2 (5 bases). CDR3 residues: CASSLTEGEQFF. CDR3 coding DNA: TGTGCCAGCAGCTTAACAGAGGGTGAGCAGTTCTTC.